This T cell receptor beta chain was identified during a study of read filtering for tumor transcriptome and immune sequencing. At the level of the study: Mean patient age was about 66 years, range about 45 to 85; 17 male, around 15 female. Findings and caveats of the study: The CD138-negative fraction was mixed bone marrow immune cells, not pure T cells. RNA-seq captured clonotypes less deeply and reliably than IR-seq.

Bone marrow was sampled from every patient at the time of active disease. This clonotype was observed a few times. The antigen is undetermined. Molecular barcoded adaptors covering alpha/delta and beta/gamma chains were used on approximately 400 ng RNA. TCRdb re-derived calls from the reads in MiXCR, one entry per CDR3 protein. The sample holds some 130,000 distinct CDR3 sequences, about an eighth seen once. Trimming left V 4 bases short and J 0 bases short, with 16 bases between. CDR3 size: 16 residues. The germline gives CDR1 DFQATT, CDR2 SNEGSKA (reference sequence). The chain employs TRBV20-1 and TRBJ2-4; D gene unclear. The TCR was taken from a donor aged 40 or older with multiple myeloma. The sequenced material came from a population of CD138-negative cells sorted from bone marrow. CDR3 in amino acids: CSATPLSPIAKNIQYF. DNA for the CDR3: TGCAGTGCTACCCCCCTATCCCCCATAGCCAAAAACATTCAGTACTTC.